A single sample gave rise to the 19 T cell receptor beta chains below, sequenced in a study of beta chain features in type 1 diabetes. Expressed TCRB transcripts were sequenced because the isolated RNA had all been reverse transcribed beforehand. Sequencing used immunoSEQ multiplex PCR; TCRdb keeps in-frame clones, though not all of them. The data hold hundreds of thousands of clones, with 11% observed a single time. These receptors lack a known antigen. Findings and caveats of the study: Shorter TCRB CDR3s, moderately but significantly so, marked every one of the four CD4+ subsets in Type 1 diabetes patients.

Sample: naive CD4+ T cells from blood. All receptors come from a man aged 30 to 45 with type 1 diabetes.

The CDR3 DNA reads TGTGCCAGCAGCGTAGGGGTAGCGGGGGGCAATGAGCAGTTCTTC. Its protein is CASSVGVAGGNEQFF. J is TRBJ2-1 and V is TRBV9, with 10 positions matching TRBD2. Germline V CDR1 and CDR2: SGDLS, YYNGEE. J lost 6 bases, V lost 0 bases, and 3 bases had no gene match. CDR3 length: 15 amino acids.

The rearrangement links TRBV7-2 to TRBJ2-5; tentatively, D is TRBD1 (5 bases). The germline V and J ends were trimmed by 4 bases and 10 bases, with 13 bases remaining between them. This CDR3 has 12 amino acids. Germline V gene sequence: CDR1 SGHTA, CDR2 FQGNSA. CDR3 residues: CASSSLGALQYF. The CDR3 coding sequence is TGTGCCAGCAGCTCCCTTGGGGCGCTCCAGTACTTC.

The V gene is TRBV5-1, the J gene TRBJ2-2, with D perhaps matching TRBD1 (5 bases). Germline V gene lookup returns CDR1 SGHRS and CDR2 YFSETQ. Trimming shortened V by 3 bases and J by 13 bases, and 10 bases separated the two germline ends. This CDR3 contains 11 residues. As DNA, the CDR3 is TGCGCCAGCAGCTCGAACAGGTTGCTGTTTTTT. Translated, it gives CASSSNRLLFF.

This clone was counted between two and nine times. The genes are TRBV27 and TRBJ2-7, with D hard to call. The CDR3 length is 14 residues. Trimming removed 2 bases at V and 4 bases at J, with 12 bases between. Germline V lookup: CDR1 MNHEY, CDR2 SMNVEV (reference sequence). The CDR3 DNA reads as TGTGCCAGCAGTTTAAAGGTTCCAGCGTACGAGCAGTACTTC. Amino acid sequence: CASSLKVPAYEQYF.

CDR3 in amino acids: CASSLAQAHPGELFF. The CDR3 coding sequence is TGCGCCAGCAGCTTGGCTCAGGCTCACCCCGGGGAGCTGTTTTTT. The rearrangement links TRBV5-1 to TRBJ2-2, with unresolved D. This CDR3 is 15 amino acids long. Trimming cost V 0 bases and J 6 bases, with 12 bases left between them. CDR1 is SGHRS and CDR2 is YFSETQ in the germline V gene.

The gene calls are TRBV7-2 and TRBJ1-2; possibly TRBD1 for D (6 bases). The V and J ends lost 4 bases and 7 bases respectively, with 13 bases between them. CDR1 and CDR2 (germline): SGHTA, FQGNSA. The length of the CDR3 is 13 residues. The CDR3: CASSSATGSGYTF. The DNA for the CDR3 is TGTGCCAGCAGCTCCGCGACAGGTTCTGGCTACACCTTC.

This clone was observed once. The V and J genes are TRBV18 and TRBJ1-2; D is possibly TRBD1 (6 bases). This CDR3 contains 13 residues. V was trimmed by 6 bases and J by 4 bases, leaving 12 bases between them. Germline values: CDR1 KGHSH, CDR2 LQKENI. The CDR3 DNA is TGTGCCAGCTCCCCAGGACAGTTCTATGGCTACACCTTC. It translates to CASSPGQFYGYTF. The whole variable domain, filled in from reference TRBV18 and TRBJ1-2, reads NAGVMQNPRHLVRRRGQEARLRCSPMKGHSHVYWYRQLPEEGLKFMVYLQKENIIDESGMPKERFSAEFPKEGPSILRIQQVVRGDSAAYFCASSPGQFYGYTFGSGTRLTVV.

The chain uses TRBV6-4 and TRBJ1-5; D unclear. The CDR3 extends over 14 amino acids. Germline V gives CDR1 MRHNA, CDR2 SNTAGT. The V and J ends lost 5 bases and 1 base respectively, with 9 bases between them. CDR3 sequence reads: CASSPVGSNQPQHF. The DNA for the CDR3 is TGTGCCAGCAGTCCAGTGGGCAGCAATCAGCCCCAGCATTTT.

The chain uses TRBV5-4 and TRBJ1-2, with unresolved D. V lost 0 bases and J 13 bases, leaving 13 bases between the germline ends. The germline V gene has CDR1 SGHNT and CDR2 YYREEE (reference sequence). There are 12 residues in the CDR3. CDR3 bases: TGTGCCAGCAGCTTGGGGGCTATGCTACCCACCTTC. Protein sequence: CASSLGAMLPTF. Variable domain in full (rest from reference TRBV5-4 and TRBJ1-2): ETGVTQSPTHLIKTRGQQVTLRCSSQSGHNTVSWYQQALGQGPQFIFQYYREEENGRGNFPPRFSGLQFPNYSSELNVNALELDDSALYLCASSLGAMLPTFGSGTRLTVV.

This clone has only a few counts. The rearrangement joins TRBV13 to TRBJ2-5; 7 bases agree with TRBD2. Trimming removed 5 bases from V and 1 base from J; junction bases left unmatched: 1. The CDR3 loop spans 13 amino acids. CDR1 and CDR2 from the germline V gene are PRHDT and FYEKMQ (reference sequence). Here the CDR3 reads CASSAGAQETQYF. DNA for the CDR3: TGTGCCAGCAGCGCGGGAGCCCAAGAGACCCAGTACTTC.

The chain couples TRBV7-9 to TRBJ2-7, with 11 bases that match TRBD1. The CDR3 totals 15 residues. The V gene's germline CDR1 is SEHNR and CDR2 FQNEAQ (reference sequence). J lost 2 bases, V lost 6 bases, and 6 bases had no gene match. DNA of the CDR3: TGTGCCAGCAGTAGGGACAGGGGGGATACCTACGAGCAGTACTTC. Residues: CASSRDRGDTYEQYF.

The chain carries TRBV28 and TRBJ1-2; D gene uncertain. Trimming cost V 10 bases and J 7 bases, with 16 bases left between them. This CDR3 comprises 12 residues. Germline loops: CDR1 MDHEN, CDR2 SYDVKM. The CDR3 loop is CATGVWPGGYTF. The CDR3 DNA is TGTGCCACCGGAGTTTGGCCGGGTGGCTACACCTTC.

The genes are TRBV11-2 and TRBJ2-3; possible D gene TRBD2, 6 bases. Germline-derived CDR1 and CDR2 are SGHAT and FQNNGV. V was trimmed by 1 base and J by 3 bases, leaving 14 bases between them. The CDR3 contains 16 residues. The CDR3 region has the DNA TGTGCCAGCAGCTTAGTAGGCGGGGTGAGGACAGATACGCAGTATTTT. Translated, it gives CASSLVGGVRTDTQYF.

This clone came up a few times. The gene calls are TRBV7-2 and TRBJ2-1; 8 bases map to TRBD1. Germline loops: CDR1 SGHTA, CDR2 FQGNSA. The J segment lost 7 bases and the V segment lost 0 bases, leaving 5 bases of the junction unmatched. This CDR3 is 15 amino acids long. The CDR3 region has the DNA TGTGCCAGCAGCTTAGCCCGGACAGGGTTGAATGAGCAGTTCTTC. Translating it yields CASSLARTGLNEQFF.

This clone turned up a few times. The chain uses TRBV4-2 and TRBJ2-5, with TRBD1 matching 9 bases. The ends lost 3 bases at V and 5 bases at J; junction bases unmatched: 4. Germline CDR1 LGHNA, CDR2 YNFKEQ. The CDR3 spans 14 residues. This chain's CDR3 is CASSQVTGGETQYF. In nucleotides, the CDR3 is TGTGCCAGCAGCCAGGTGACAGGGGGGGAGACCCAGTACTTC.

This clone has only a few counts. The gene calls are TRBV18 and TRBJ2-5, with D maybe TRBD2 (6 bases). The CDR3 extends over 13 amino acids. Germline V lookup: CDR1 KGHSH, CDR2 LQKENI. Deletions cut 3 bases from V and 5 bases from J, with 10 bases between. CDR3 DNA: TGTGCCAGCTCACCGCGGGGCATGGAGACCCAGTACTTC. Its protein is CASSPRGMETQYF.

Concerning this clone itself: The sample holds other DNA sequences that translate to the same CDR3. The rearrangement joins TRBV4-3 to TRBJ2-5, with a tentative D call TRBD2 (5 bases). The V end lost 0 bases, the J end lost 5 bases, and 7 bases lay between the germline ends. The CDR3 spans 13 residues. Germline V gene data show CDR1 as LGHNA and CDR2 as YSLEER. The CDR3 coding sequence is TGCGCCAGCAGCCAAGATAGAGGGGAGACCCAGTACTTC. This translates into CASSQDRGETQYF.

This clone was picked up a small number of times. The V call is TRBV5-4, the J call TRBJ2-5; TRBD1 matches 8 bases. Germline V gene sequence: CDR1 SGHNT, CDR2 YYREEE (reference sequence). This CDR3 is built from 16 residues. Trimming removed 4 bases from V and 2 bases from J; junction bases left unmatched: 10. CDR3 residues: CASSPGTGFKQETQYF. In DNA form, the CDR3 reads TGTGCCAGCAGCCCGGGGACAGGCTTTAAGCAAGAGACCCAGTACTTC.

The table lists this clone with a few counts. The V gene is TRBV6-1, the J gene TRBJ2-2, with TRBD2 as a possible D gene (6 bases). The length of the CDR3 is 13 residues. The germline V gene encodes CDR1 MNHNS and CDR2 SASEGT. Between the trimmed V and J ends, which lost 2 bases and 7 bases, there was a span of 8 bases. The CDR3 is CASSERGNGELFF. The CDR3 nucleotides read TGTGCCAGCAGTGAACGGGGGAACGGGGAGCTGTTTTTT.